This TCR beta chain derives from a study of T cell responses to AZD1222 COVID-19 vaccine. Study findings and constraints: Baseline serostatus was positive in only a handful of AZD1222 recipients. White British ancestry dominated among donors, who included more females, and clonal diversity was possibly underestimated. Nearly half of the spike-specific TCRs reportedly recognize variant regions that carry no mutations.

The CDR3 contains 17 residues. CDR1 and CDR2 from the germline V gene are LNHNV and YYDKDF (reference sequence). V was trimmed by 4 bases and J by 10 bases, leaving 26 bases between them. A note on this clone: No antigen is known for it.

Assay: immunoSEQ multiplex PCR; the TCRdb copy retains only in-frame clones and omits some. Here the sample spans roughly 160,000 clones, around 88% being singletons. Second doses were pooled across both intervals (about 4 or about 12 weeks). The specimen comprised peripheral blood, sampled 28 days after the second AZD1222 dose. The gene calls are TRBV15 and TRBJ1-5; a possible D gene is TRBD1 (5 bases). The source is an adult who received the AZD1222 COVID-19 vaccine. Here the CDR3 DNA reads TGTGCCACCAGCAAAGGGGATCTTTTTGGACCGTCGGACCCCCAGCATTTT. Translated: CATSKGDLFGPSDPQHF.